The sequence of this T cell receptor beta chain was determined in a study of blood T cells in healthy people across ages. Germline CDR1 SQVTM, CDR2 ANQGSEA. This CDR3 spans 14 amino acids. Sample-barcoded 5' priming and a J-beta primer mix drove a second PCR of roughly 7 to 11 cycles. TCRdb redid the calling of the 5' RACE reads with MiXCR, one entry per CDR3 protein. The table records about a million distinct CDR3 sequences, roughly half of them present only once. The sequenced material came from blood. The clonotype was recovered from a woman aged 55-69 years in good health. V usage is TRBV29-1 and J usage is TRBJ2-5, with 11 nucleotides matching TRBD1. The assigned J gene may be wrong: the sequence end matches TRBJ2-7 better. The CDR3 DNA reads as TGCAGCGTTGTGGATTGGGACAGGGGGAACGAGCAGTACTTC. Protein sequence: CSVVDWDRGNEQYF.